Listed below are T cell receptor beta chains from one sample, sequenced in a study of early T cells in non-severe SARS-CoV-2 infection. TCRdb used MiXCR to reprocess the 5' RACE reads, holding one entry per CDR3 protein. The profile covers some 66,000 distinct CDR3 sequences, with about 12% appearing a single time and approximately 5.2% taken by the ten largest. Material for sequencing was whole blood. The receptors originated from an adult who was a healthcare worker with PCR-confirmed SARS-CoV-2 infection or an uninfected control (not recorded which). The CDR3 runs from the conserved cysteine through the conserved F or W. The order of the fields is J gene, V gene, D gene, CDR3 length, clone size, CDR3 DNA, CDR3 protein. A D gene is named only where the DNA matches it firmly. Size tells how often a clone was seen (once, few, many) or the class of an expanded clone, and some rows leave it out.

>TRBJ2-7|TRBV4-2|TRBD1|14|NA
TGTGCCAGCAGCCAAGGGGACAGCTCCTACGAGCAGTACTTC
CASSQGDSSYEQYF
>TRBJ1-2|TRBV12-5|TRBD1|14|NA
TGTGCTAGTGGTTTGGGGGACAGGGGAGGCGGCTACACCTTC
CASGLGDRGGGYTF
>TRBJ2-1|TRBV9|TRBD2|15|few
TGTGCCAGCAGCCCACGACTAGCGAATTACAATGAGCAGTTCTTC
CASSPRLANYNEQFF
>TRBJ2-3|TRBV10-1|TRBD2|15|few
TGCGCCAGCAGTGAAAAGCGGGGGGCGTCAGATACGCAGTATTTT
CASSEKRGASDTQYF
>TRBJ2-5|TRBV7-2|NA|11|many
TGTGCCAGCAGCCGGAAGGAGACCCAGTACTTC
CASSRKETQYF
>TRBJ1-1|TRBV5-5|TRBD1|16|NA
TGTGCCAGCAGCTCCCTGGGACAGGGGGCTTGGACTGAAGCTTTCTTT
CASSSLGQGAWTEAFF
>TRBJ2-7|TRBV14|NA|14|many
TGTGCCAGCAGCCACGGGCCGGGGGTCTACGAGCAGTACTTC
CASSHGPGVYEQYF
>TRBJ2-1|TRBV5-4|NA|16|many
TGTGCCAGCAGCTTTGGAGTGCGGGACATCGACAATGAGCAGTTCTTC
CASSFGVRDIDNEQFF
>TRBJ2-5|TRBV29-1|NA|13|many
TGCAGCGTCGAGGGTTTAGCGATGGAGACCCAGTACTTC
CSVEGLAMETQYF
>TRBJ1-6|TRBV20-1|NA|17|many
TGCAGTGCTAGCCGTACTACCAGGAGCTCCTATAATTCACCCCTCCACTTT
CSASRTTRSSYNSPLHF
>TRBJ1-3|TRBV4-3|NA|14|many
TGCGCCAGCAGCCAAGTGGCAGGGGGAAACACCATATATTTT
CASSQVAGGNTIYF
>TRBJ1-2|TRBV9|NA|11|many
TGTGCCAGCAGCGGACGCTATGGCTACACCTTC
CASSGRYGYTF
>TRBJ1-2|TRBV6-5|NA|14|many
TGTGCCAGCAGTTACTCTTACGACGGAAATGGCTACACCTTC
CASSYSYDGNGYTF
>TRBJ2-2|TRBV7-2|NA|18|few
TGTGCCAGCAGCTCTCTAAGATCGGGGGCCTACGGCACCGGGGAGCTGTTTTTT
CASSSLRSGAYGTGELFF
>TRBJ2-5|TRBV28|NA|13|NA
TGTGCCAGCAGCCTCTTGATCTCCGAGACCCAGTACTTC
CASSLLISETQYF
>TRBJ2-6|TRBV3-1|NA|13|NA
TGTGCCAGCAGGCTATCTGGGGCCAACGTCCTGACTTTC
CASRLSGANVLTF
>TRBJ1-6|TRBV10-2|NA|16|once
TGCGCCAGCAGTGAGGGTCCTCGGCAGGATAATTCACCCCTCCACTTT
CASSEGPRQDNSPLHF
>TRBJ1-5|TRBV19|NA|13|many
TGTGCCAGTGCGGCGCAGCGCAATCAGCCCCAGCATTTT
CASAAQRNQPQHF
>TRBJ2-7|TRBV12-3/TRBV12-4|TRBD1|14|NA
TGTGCCAGCAGTTCGACAGGGGCTCTCTACGAGCAGTACTTC
CASSSTGALYEQYF
>TRBJ2-3|TRBV7-2|NA|13|many
TGTGCCAGCAGGAGGGCGAGCACAGATACGCAGTATTTT
CASRRASTDTQYF
>TRBJ2-3|TRBV6-5|NA|11|NA
TGTGCCAGCAGGATAGAAGATACGCAGTATTTT
CASRIEDTQYF
>TRBJ1-6|TRBV11-2|NA|15|NA
TGTGCCAGCAGCTTAGGGGGCAGGGGAAATTCACCCCTCCACTTT
CASSLGGRGNSPLHF
>TRBJ2-7|TRBV5-1|NA|14|many
TGCGCCAGCAGCTTTGGGGCAGACCCCTACGAGCAGTACTTC
CASSFGADPYEQYF
>TRBJ2-7|TRBV6-5|NA|16|NA
TGTGCCAGCAGTTACTCCCGTTTAGGGCTTCCATACGAGCAGTACTTC
CASSYSRLGLPYEQYF
>TRBJ2-7|TRBV20-1|TRBD1|16|many
TGCAGTGCTAGAGATCCCGGGGGACAGGGGACCTACGAGCAGTACTTC
CSARDPGGQGTYEQYF
>TRBJ2-7|TRBV5-1|NA|13|many
TGCGCCAGCAGCTTACAGGGCGCCTACGAGCAGTACTTC
CASSLQGAYEQYF
>TRBJ2-2|TRBV23-1|TRBD1|18|many
TGCGCCAGCAGTCAACGGACAGGGGGCCTCAGGTTCACCGGGGAGCTGTTTTTT
CASSQRTGGLRFTGELFF
>TRBJ1-5|TRBV7-2|NA|15|NA
TGTGCCAGCAGCTACACCCCGGGCCCCAATCAGCCCCAGCATTTT
CASSYTPGPNQPQHF
>TRBJ2-3|TRBV7-2|TRBD2|16|many
TGTGCCAGCAGCCTCCGGGGGGGCCGCGGCACAGATACGCAGTATTTT
CASSLRGGRGTDTQYF
>TRBJ2-1|TRBV6-4|TRBD2|14|once
TGTGCCAGCAGCACTAGCGGGGACTACAATGAGCAGTTCTTC
CASSTSGDYNEQFF
>TRBJ2-1|TRBV29-1|TRBD2|15|NA
TGCAGCGTTGAAGCCCTAGCGGGAGGGCCGGGTGAGCAGTTCTTC
CSVEALAGGPGEQFF